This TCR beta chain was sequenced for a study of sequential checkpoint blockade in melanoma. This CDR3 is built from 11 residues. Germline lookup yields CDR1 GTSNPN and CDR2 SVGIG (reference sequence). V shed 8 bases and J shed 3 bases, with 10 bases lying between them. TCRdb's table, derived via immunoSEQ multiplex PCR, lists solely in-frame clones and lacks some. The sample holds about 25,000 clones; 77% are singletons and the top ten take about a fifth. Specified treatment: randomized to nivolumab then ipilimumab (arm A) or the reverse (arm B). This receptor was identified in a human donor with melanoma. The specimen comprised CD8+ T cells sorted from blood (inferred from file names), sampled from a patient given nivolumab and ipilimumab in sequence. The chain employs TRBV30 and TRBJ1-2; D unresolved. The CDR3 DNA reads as TGTGCCCAAACGGAGGACTATGGCTACACCTTC. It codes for CAQTEDYGYTF.